These 23 T cell receptor beta chains originate from one sample sequenced in a study of Ad26.COV2.S vaccination and SARS-CoV-2 variants. Regarding treatment: roughly 18 received Ad26.COV2.S at low or high dose, single or two shots; roughly five received placebo; per-sample allocation not given. Sampling took place 63 days after the first vaccine or placebo injection. The protocol was immunoSEQ multiplex PCR, while the TCRdb copy is restricted to in-frame clones and leaves out a portion. The sample yields hundreds of thousands of clones, more than 70% seen once. This specimen consisted of peripheral blood, obtained in a trial of Ad26.COV2.S vaccine versus placebo. The receptors were sampled from a person aged 18-60 years who received the Ad26.COV2.S COVID-19 vaccine or a placebo.

This chain links TRBV10-3 with TRBJ1-1; possible D gene TRBD1, 5 bases. Germline CDR1 reads ENHRY; CDR2 reads SYGVKD. Trimming shortened V by 0 bases and J by 5 bases, and 10 bases separated the two germline ends. The CDR3 totals 14 residues. CDR3 loop: CAISESNGGTEAFF. CDR3 nucleotide sequence: TGTGCCATCAGTGAGTCGAACGGGGGGACTGAAGCTTTCTTT.

V usage is TRBV7-2 and J usage is TRBJ1-3, with a weak D call TRBD1 (5 bases). Trimming pared 6 bases from V and 4 bases from J, leaving 13 bases between. The germline V gene encodes CDR1 SGHTA and CDR2 FQGNSA. This CDR3 is 14 amino acids long. CDR3 DNA: TGTGCCAGCAGGCCCGGGACCGAAGGAAACACCATATATTTT. Its protein product is CASRPGTEGNTIYF.

Details on this clone: In the same sample, other DNA sequences code for this CDR3. The chain uses TRBV2 and TRBJ2-2, with D perhaps TRBD1 (6 bases). The germline gives CDR1 SNHLY, CDR2 FYNNEI. The CDR3 spans 14 residues. The germline V and J ends were trimmed by 6 bases and 0 bases, with 8 bases remaining between them. CDR3 sequence reads: CASSRDTNTGELFF. The CDR3 DNA is TGTGCCAGCAGCCGGGACACGAACACCGGGGAGCTGTTTTTT.

The CDR3 is CASSLTGGSTEAFF. The CDR3 DNA reads as TGTGCCAGCAGTTTGACAGGGGGTAGCACTGAAGCTTTCTTT. The chain uses TRBV27 and TRBJ1-1, with 9 positions matching TRBD1. The CDR3 is 14 amino acids. V gave up 3 bases and J gave up 4 bases; unmatched junction bases: 3. Per germline, CDR1 MNHEY and CDR2 SMNVEV (reference sequence).

The J gene is TRBJ2-2, the V gene TRBV19; D gene ambiguous. Germline V gene data show CDR1 as LNHDA and CDR2 as SQIVND (reference sequence). V was trimmed by 0 bases and J by 1 base, leaving 6 bases between them. The CDR3 has 15 amino acids. This chain's CDR3 is CASSIDLENTGELFF. The CDR3 bases are TGTGCCAGTAGTATAGATCTAGAGAACACCGGGGAGCTGTTTTTT.

J is TRBJ1-2 and V is TRBV12-3 or TRBV12-4; the D gene is possibly TRBD1 (5 bases). The ends were cut back, 3 bases at V and 8 bases at J, with 10 bases in the middle. The CDR3 sequence is 12 residues long. CDR3 sequence (DNA): TGTGCCAGCAGTTTTGCCGGGGCAGGCTACACCTTC. It encodes CASSFAGAGYTF.

The V call is TRBV4-2, the J call TRBJ2-5; tentative D call: TRBD2 (5 bases). This CDR3 comprises 13 residues. Germline CDR1 LGHNA, CDR2 YNFKEQ. V was trimmed by 5 bases and J by 2 bases, leaving 9 bases between them. The DNA of the CDR3 is TGTGCCAGCAGCGGGGAGCAACAAGAGACCCAGTACTTC. Translation gives CASSGEQQETQYF.

The table lists this clone with a count of one. J is TRBJ2-3 and V is TRBV19, with a tentative D call TRBD1 (6 bases). CDR1 is LNHDA and CDR2 is SQIVND in the germline V gene (reference sequence). This CDR3 is 15 amino acids long. V was trimmed by 2 bases and J by 2 bases, leaving 11 bases between them. DNA for the CDR3: TGTGCCAGTAGTATAAAACAGGGATTCACAGATACGCAGTATTTT. Translating it yields CASSIKQGFTDTQYF. The whole variable domain, filled in from reference TRBV19 and TRBJ2-3, reads DGGITQSPKYLFRKEGQNVTLSCEQNLNHDAMYWYRQDPGQGLRLIYYSQIVNDFQKGDIAEGYSVSREKKESFPLTVTSAQKNPTAFYLCASSIKQGFTDTQYFGPGTRLTVL.

The chain has TRBV4-2 and TRBJ2-3, with 9 bases identical to TRBD2. Germline V gene data show CDR1 as LGHNA and CDR2 as YNFKEQ. J gave up 2 bases and V 0 bases, and 6 bases lay outside the gene matches. This CDR3 contains 17 residues. The CDR3 loop is CASSQDRPSGATDTQYF. DNA for the CDR3: TGTGCCAGCAGCCAAGATCGGCCTAGCGGGGCCACAGATACGCAGTATTTT.

The chain combines TRBV5-1 with TRBJ2-2; D is ambiguous. Germline CDR1 is SGHRS and CDR2 is YFSETQ. The CDR3 runs 12 residues. Trimming stripped 6 bases from V and 3 bases from J, with 6 bases between. In nucleotides, the CDR3 is TGCGCCAGCACCTCCCACACCGGGGAGCTGTTTTTT. Protein: CASTSHTGELFF.

Details on this clone: Because the CDR3's place on the DNA is in doubt, the DNA is left out and the CDR3 is given as listed by TCRdb. The chain carries TRBV7-2 and TRBJ1-6; the table's D call, TRBD1, has no DNA check behind it. CDR1 is SGHTA and CDR2 is FQGNSA in the germline V gene. The CDR3 extends over 16 residues, inclusive of both ends. CDR3 sequence: CASSFRIATFGSPLHF.

CDR3: CASSLVSGQETQYF. The CDR3 nucleotides are TGCGCCAGCAGCTTGGTGTCAGGTCAAGAGACCCAGTACTTC. J is TRBJ2-5 and V is TRBV5-1; D remains unclear. The V gene lost 0 bases and the J gene lost 2 bases, with 8 bases spanning the gap. This CDR3 contains 14 residues. Germline V CDR1 and CDR2: SGHRS, YFSETQ. The variable domain in full, with the rest retrieved from reference TRBV5-1 and TRBJ2-5, is KAGVTQTPRYLIKTRGQQVTLSCSPISGHRSVSWYQQTPGQGLQFLFEYFSETQRNKGNFPGRFSGRQFSNSRSEMNVSTLELGDSALYLCASSLVSGQETQYFGPGTRLLVL.

This chain uses TRBV11-3 with TRBJ2-2; D is uncertain. The V gene's germline CDR1 is SGHNT and CDR2 YENEEA. This CDR3 has 12 residues. The ends were cut back, 5 bases at V and 2 bases at J, with 3 bases in the middle. The DNA of the CDR3 is TGTGCCAGCAGCGGCAACACCGGGGAGCTGTTTTTT. This codes for CASSGNTGELFF.

The V and J genes are TRBV7-2 and TRBJ2-6; maybe TRBD1 (5 bases). V dropped 2 bases and J dropped 2 bases, with 10 bases sitting between them. The germline CDR1 and CDR2 sequences are SGHTA and FQGNSA. The CDR3 runs to 16 residues. As DNA, the CDR3 is TGTGCCAGCAGCTTACAGGGCCTTCCTGGGGCCAACGTCCTGACTTTC. This sequence encodes CASSLQGLPGANVLTF.

This clone was observed a single time. The V and J genes are TRBV24-1 and TRBJ2-3, with TRBD1 identical over 7 bases. Looked up from germline, CDR1 is KGHDR and CDR2 is SFDVKD. This CDR3 spans 13 amino acids. The V segment lost 9 bases and the J segment 1 base; nucleotides outside the gene matches: 3. The CDR3 loop reads CATEGTGTDTQYF. CDR3 in DNA: TGTGCCACCGAGGGGACAGGCACAGATACGCAGTATTTT.

This chain joins TRBV3-1 (or the pseudogene TRBV3-2) and TRBJ1-1; maybe TRBD1 (6 bases). Trimming cost V 4 bases and J 5 bases, with 17 bases left between them. Germline V gives CDR1 LGHDT, CDR2 YNNKEL (reference sequence). CDR3 length: 15 amino acids. DNA for the CDR3: TGTGCCAGCAGCCTACTTGGGGGGGCGCGTACTGAAGCTTTCTTT. It is translated as CASSLLGGARTEAFF.

V and J are TRBV6-5 and TRBJ1-2; the D is unclear. CDR1 and CDR2 (germline): MNHEY, SVGAGI. Trimming removed 6 bases at V and 2 bases at J, with 13 bases between. There are 14 residues in the CDR3. CDR3 nucleotide sequence: TGTGCCAGCAGGTTGACTGATGCAAACTATGGCTACACCTTC. As protein: CASRLTDANYGYTF.

The chain links TRBV12-3 or TRBV12-4 to TRBJ1-3; D is undetermined. With 2 bases removed from V and 6 bases from J, the gap between germline ends came to 5 bases. This CDR3 spans 12 amino acids. The CDR3 loop reads CASSLRLNTIYF. The DNA for the CDR3 is TGTGCCAGCAGTTTAAGGCTAAACACCATATATTTT.

This clone was observed a single time. This chain joins TRBV2 and TRBJ2-3, with D perhaps TRBD2 (6 bases). Per the germline V gene, CDR1 is SNHLY and CDR2 is FYNNEI. The CDR3 totals 14 residues. The ends were cut back, 9 bases at V and 0 bases at J, with 13 bases in the middle. The CDR3 loop reads CARGGPTSTDTQYF. The DNA for the CDR3 is TGTGCCAGGGGGGGTCCTACTAGCACAGATACGCAGTATTTT.

The chain joins TRBV9 to TRBJ1-2; D call uncertain. CDR3 size: 12 residues. Germline CDR1 reads SGDLS; CDR2 reads YYNGEE. V lost 3 bases to trimming and J lost 8 bases, with 11 bases between them. The CDR3: CASSDTFLGYTF. In DNA form, the CDR3 reads TGTGCCAGCAGCGACACCTTCCTGGGCTACACCTTC.

This sequence joins TRBV6-5 and TRBJ1-1; 8 nucleotides line up with TRBD1. Trimming cost V 7 bases and J 7 bases; bases outside gene matches: 5. The CDR3 has 12 residues. Per germline, CDR1 MNHEY and CDR2 SVGAGI. CDR3 protein: CASNGQGGEAFF. The CDR3 coding sequence is TGTGCCAGCAACGGACAGGGCGGTGAAGCTTTCTTT.

This chain uses TRBV5-4 with TRBJ2-2; 11 bases line up with TRBD2. Per the germline V gene, CDR1 is SGHNT and CDR2 is YYREEE (reference sequence). With V trimmed by 3 bases and J by 5 bases, 6 bases remained unmatched. This CDR3 spans 16 amino acids. CDR3 sequence reads: CASSSHTSGRTGELFF. The CDR3 region has the DNA TGTGCCAGCAGCTCACATACTAGCGGGAGAACCGGGGAGCTGTTTTTT.

The chain has TRBV19 and TRBJ2-7; D is unresolved. V was cut by 0 bases and J by 12 bases, with 21 bases left in between. The CDR3 has 15 amino acids. The germline CDR1 and CDR2 sequences are LNHDA and SQIVND (reference sequence). The CDR3 loop is CASSIDLETAGELYF. DNA for the CDR3: TGTGCCAGTAGTATAGATCTGGAGACTGCCGGCGAACTGTACTTC.